Sequencing of this T cell receptor (beta chain) was carried out in a study of shared clonotypes between healthy human individuals. About the research overall: Per-donor plates numbered three CD4 naive, three CD4 memory, two CD8 naive and one CD8 memory.

Naive CD4+ cells were CD45RA-selected; the remaining cells were memory. In germline, CDR1 is SGHTA, CDR2 FQGNSA. This CDR3 has 14 residues. V shed 1 base and J 4 bases; nucleotides not matched to a gene: 3. This clone was seen ten or more times. Genomic DNA belonging to each subset was distributed in equal measure over several immunoSEQ plates. Here immunoSEQ multiplex PCR was the method, and the copy in TCRdb shows in-frame clones only, minus some. In the table there are around 980,000 clones, around 78% of which are singletons. Sequencing was performed on memory CD4+ T cells from PBMCs. Subset noted: CD45RA-negative fraction. The chain recombines TRBV7-2 with TRBJ2-7, with 8 bases that match TRBD2. This clonotype was sampled from a man younger than 35 in good health. Some clones in this sample may be carry-over from other donors' samples. CDR3 in DNA: TGTGCCAGCAGCTTAGGGACTAGCAGATACGAGCAGTACTTC. Its translation: CASSLGTSRYEQYF. The variable domain in full, with the rest retrieved from reference TRBV7-2 and TRBJ2-7, is GAGVSQSPSNKVTEKGKDVELRCDPISGHTALYWYRQSLGQGLEFLIYFQGNSAPDKSGLPSDRFSAERTGGSVSTLTIQRTQQEDSAVYLCASSLGTSRYEQYFGPGTRLTVT.